This T cell receptor beta chain was sequenced for a study of blood T cell repertoires in COVID-19. The CDR3 runs to 14 residues. With 7 bases clipped from V and 1 base from J, the junction kept 4 bases outside the gene matches. Germline V lookup: CDR1 MNHEY, CDR2 SVGAGI. The table lists this clone with a count of one. Libraries were prepared by immunoSEQ multiplex PCR; TCRdb keeps only in-frame clonotypes and omits some of them. The sample carries approximately 200,000 clones, 80% recorded once. The sample was PBMCs or T cells enriched from blood (not recorded which). This chain joins TRBV6-5 and TRBJ2-3, with 8 bases aligning to TRBD1. The TCR comes from a middle-aged woman with acute COVID-19. CDR3 region: CASTPTGGTDTQYF. In DNA, the CDR3 is TGTGCCAGCACCCCGACAGGGGGCACAGATACGCAGTATTTT.